This entry features one T cell receptor (beta chain) sequence. The antigen it recognizes is unknown. The input lacks base qualities; no much larger clone sits a single base away. This entry is derived from a study of cytomegalovirus exposure and HLA in healthy donors (dated by TCRdb to 2016 to 2017). Regarding the study in general: A later analysis indicated that the roughly 130 validation repertoires were generated on the platform also employed for the 700 or so repertoires of the first cohort. The study aimed to test whether signatures of past pathogen exposure could be identified by cataloging public T cell receptors. In addition to the first cohort of 500 to 850 subjects, a separate validation cohort of approximately 110 different subjects was used. To predict cytomegalovirus infection status, the study brought together high-throughput TCR immunosequencing, statistical association of individual TCRs with disease status, and machine learning. The paper's findings and limits, for the study overall: Across donors, most TCR sequences were observed very rarely, whereas some public TCRs were present in many individuals. According to the authors, the approach could potentially be generalized to other disease states and immunological phenotypes. A later analysis lacked HLA typing for the validation cohort, so it scored co-occurrence in that cohort across all 120 or so repertoires. In a later analysis, TCRs clustered in the first cohort were found to also tend to co-occur in the approximately 110 validation repertoires, with 85% to 95% of cluster scores above 0. Cytomegalovirus status was reported to be diagnosed by the classifier with high specificity and sensitivity in both the original and validation cohorts. A total of fewer than 200 TCR beta chains were listed by the study as associated with cytomegalovirus. In vitro tests confirmed that a few of the cytomegalovirus-associated TCR beta chains recognize cytomegalovirus antigens.

The library relied on the immunoSEQ multiplex PCR assay. In the source study's methods: A statistical classification framework was built to diagnose cytomegalovirus status from the catalog of TCR beta chain sequences. Sourced from immuneACCESS, this table was stored by TCRdb with only in-frame sequences that have V and J called. A share of the clones is absent; for the studies checked, an unresolved V gene accounts for under half, and the remainder has no known explanation. The DNA gave D and trimming, while V, J and clone size come from that table. This sample has 100,000 to 130,000 clones in its table, and 95% of those were observed once. The ten biggest clones cover 0.65% to 0.7% of the sample. Based on the germline V gene, the CDR1 and CDR2 sequences are SGHTA and FQGNSA. From cysteine to phenylalanine, the CDR3 is 12 amino acids long. Kept here is only the CDR3 DNA, which spans 36 bases and is read in frame from base 1. V loses 1 base, J loses 9 bases, and the germline ends lie 9 bases apart.

Separate from the approximately 700-subject first cohort, the validation cohort of 90 to 150 subjects was the group to which the donors belonged. Specimen: PBMCs. The sequence was collected from a woman younger than 30 in good health and CMV-seronegative. The chain is made from TRBV7-2 and TRBJ2-5; the D gene is perhaps TRBD2, from 6 matching bases. The base sequence is TGTGCCAGCAGCTTAGGACTAGGGTCCCAGTACTTC. Translated, it reads CASSLGLGSQYF.